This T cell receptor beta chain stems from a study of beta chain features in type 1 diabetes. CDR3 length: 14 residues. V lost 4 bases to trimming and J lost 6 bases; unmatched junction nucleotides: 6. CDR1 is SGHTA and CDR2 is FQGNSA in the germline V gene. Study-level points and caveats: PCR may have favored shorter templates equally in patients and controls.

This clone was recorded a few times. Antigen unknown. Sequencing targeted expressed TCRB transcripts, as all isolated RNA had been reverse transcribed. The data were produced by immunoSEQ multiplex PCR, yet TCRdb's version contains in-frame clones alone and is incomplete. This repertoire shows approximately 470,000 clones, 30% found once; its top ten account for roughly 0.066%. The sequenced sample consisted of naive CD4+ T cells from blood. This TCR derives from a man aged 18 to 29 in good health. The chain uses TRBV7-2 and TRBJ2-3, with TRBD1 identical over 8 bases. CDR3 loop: CASSSQGADDTQYF. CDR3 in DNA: TGTGCCAGCAGCTCCCAGGGGGCGGATGATACGCAGTATTTT.